This T cell receptor beta chain originates from a study of control samples from healthy donors and cancer patients. The CDR3 covers 14 residues. Generated by immunoSEQ multiplex PCR, the TCRdb table keeps only in-frame clones and is missing some. The sample includes approximately 68,000 clones, 75% to 85% of them seen just once. V and J are TRBV21-1 and TRBJ1-1. TRBV21-1 is tagged as a pseudogene. Input material: blood. The receptor comes from a man aged 60 to 75 in good health. The CDR3 bases are TGTGCCAGCAGCACCCTATCACTGAACACTGAAGCTTTCTTT. Its protein is CASSTLSLNTEAFF.